This TCR beta chain was identified during a study of T cell responses to AZD1222 COVID-19 vaccine. Study-wide results and caveats: Without day 14 samples, only post-peak T cell repertoires were studied. Within unmutated variant regions lay the reported targets of nearly half of spike-specific TCRs.

As for this clone: The target antigen is unknown.

Assay used: immunoSEQ multiplex PCR; TCRdb lists only in-frame clones, some missing. The sample has under 100,000 clones; 80% to 90% are singletons. Sample: peripheral blood, taken 28 days after the second AZD1222 dose. The clonotype was recovered from an adult who received the AZD1222 COVID-19 vaccine.

The CDR3 nucleotides read TGCGCCAGCAGCTTGGCCGGGCCCCGACGGGGAAACACCATATATTTT. Its protein is CASSLAGPRRGNTIYF. The chain has TRBV5-1 and TRBJ1-3; D remains ambiguous. Per germline, CDR1 SGHRS and CDR2 YFSETQ. The length of the CDR3 is 16 residues. V was clipped by 0 bases and J by 4 bases, with 14 bases between them.